The sequence of this T cell receptor beta chain was determined in a study of T cell responses to AZD1222 COVID-19 vaccine. Points from the study as a whole: White British people made up most donors, females outnumbered males, and clonal diversity was possibly underestimated. Repertoire sampling was restricted to post-peak T cell response timepoints.

The study pooled second doses at about 4 or about 12 weeks. To note about this clone: Its antigen is currently unknown.

Generated by immunoSEQ multiplex PCR, the TCRdb table keeps only in-frame clones and is missing some. The sample contains over 120,000 clones, just over 85% of which appear only once. This CDR3 region has 14 residues. Germline V gene sequence: CDR1 SGHTA, CDR2 FQGNSA. The ends were cut back, 3 bases at V and 8 bases at J, with 16 bases in the middle. The V gene is TRBV7-2, the J gene TRBJ1-1, with D tentatively TRBD1 (5 bases). The material sequenced was peripheral blood, taken 28 days after the second AZD1222 dose. The receptor comes from an adult who received the AZD1222 COVID-19 vaccine. CDR3 sequence (DNA): TGTGCCAGCAGCTTCTCCAGATGGGGGGGAGAAGCTTTCTTT. Translation gives CASSFSRWGGEAFF.